The T cell receptor beta chain under discussion was sequenced for a study of blood T cell repertoires in COVID-19 (dated by TCRdb to 2018 to 2021). Notes on the research overall: Samples covering the acute and convalescent phases of COVID-19 were provided by collaborators in the United States, Italy and Spain. The samples were drawn from two sources: the first 160 participants of the ongoing ImmuneRACE study, and 1,000 to 1,500 subjects contributed by 6 global collaborators. The dataset comprised deeply sampled blood TCRbeta repertoires from subjects exposed to, actively infected with, or recovered from COVID-19. The repertoires were released in a freely available public database intended as a resource for research on the immune response to SARS-CoV-2. Where available, HLA class I and class II types were obtained from metadata supplied by the sample provider rather than from assay-based typing. Sample metadata almost always included a de-identified subject ID, COVID-19 status, age in years and sex. The prospective study material was composed of cDNA or gDNA derived from T cells, B-cell-depleted T cells, or PBMCs. Paper-wide results and their limitations: The quantity of clinical and demographic metadata differed by source and by participant and was supplied without curation.

Trimming takes 3 bases from V and 2 bases from J, and the germline ends sit 7 bases apart. The CDR3 goes from the cysteine to the phenylalanine over 13 residues. CDR3 DNA is the only sequence kept; it has 39 bases, read in frame from the first base. Sequences LGHNT (CDR1) and FRNRAP (CDR2) are obtained from the germline V gene. Comment on this clone: Its specific antigen is unknown. No base-level quality is on record; no much larger clone is a single base apart.

Collaborating institutions collected whole blood in K2EDTA tubes following their own protocols. For TCRbeta analysis, collaborators shipped samples in one of three forms: frozen whole blood, isolated PBMCs, or DNA extracted from either of those sample types. The immunoSEQ Assay, a bias-controlled multiplex PCR, was used to amplify TCRbeta CDR3 regions from genomic DNA. The published analysis was carried out like this. Nucleated cell counts per sample were estimated from amplification of reference gene primers within the assay. To quantify the absolute abundance of each unique TCRbeta CDR3 rearrangement, sequence reads were collapsed and filtered. For each sample, productive Simpson clonality was calculated as the square root of Simpson's diversity index across productive rearrangements. TCRdb took this table from immuneACCESS and kept in-frame rearrangements with V and J called. Such tables lack part of the clones; where checked against another copy, unresolved V genes explain under half of the gap, and the rest is unexplained. Clone size and the V and J calls come from that table; the DNA yielded D and trimming. This sample has around 19,000 clones in its table, and about four fifths of those were observed once. The top ten hold more than 11% of the sample.

This sequence was found in a man aged 35-49 years with active or convalescent COVID-19. The sequenced sample was peripheral blood. The chain is assembled from TRBV12-5 and TRBJ1-2, and the D gene may be TRBD1, 6 bases matching. The DNA reads TGTGCTAGTGGTTTAGGACAGAACTATGGCTACACCTTC. Its coded protein is CASGLGQNYGYTF.